The clone carrying this T cell receptor beta chain came up many times. The target antigen is unknown. V shed 4 bases, J shed 2 bases, and the junction held 5 bases outside the gene matches. The germline gives CDR1 DFQATT, CDR2 SNEGSKA (reference sequence). CDR3 length equals 15 residues. The data stem from a study of T cells in Graves' hyperthyroidism and ophthalmopathy. Notes on the study in general: Most clonotypes expanded in thyroid above 0.001 were likewise present in blood. Through a model of 13 V-J features, ophthalmopathy was separated from stable hyperthyroidism.

Exclusion followed for patients with uncontrolled infection, other autoimmune disease, pregnancy or lactation. Researchers took RNA transcripts and amplified the TCR beta CDR3 regions from them. During a first-round RT-PCR of the TCR CDR3, the HTBI primer set was used. Each CDR3 protein gets one entry after TCRdb re-called the multiplex PCR reads with MiXCR. The top ten hold less than 9.5% of the sample, which has a few hundred thousand distinct CDR3 sequences, approximately 15% seen once. This TCR was sampled from a woman in her twenties or thirties with Graves' hyperthyroidism. The sequenced sample was blood. The chain couples TRBV20-1 to TRBJ1-5; 10 bases are a match to TRBD1. The chain's CDR3 is CSAMTGGVGNQPQHF. CDR3 nucleotides: TGCAGTGCTATGACAGGGGGCGTCGGCAATCAGCCCCAGCATTTT.